Shown below are 20 T cell receptor beta chains from a single sample sequenced in a study of CD8 T cells in Susac syndrome. About 0.45 to 1 ug RNA was reverse transcribed with random hexamers. TCRdb fed the immunoSEQ multiplex PCR reads into MiXCR, producing one record per CDR3 protein. The sample consists of some 190,000 distinct CDR3 sequences, roughly 92% of them appearing once. What was sequenced was CD4+ T cells from PBMCs. These receptors came from a human donor in good health.

The rearrangement uses TRBV15 and TRBJ2-5; D remains unclear. Trimming shortened V by 2 bases and J by 5 bases, and 6 bases separated the two germline ends. The CDR3 extends over 12 amino acids. Germline V lookup: CDR1 LNHNV, CDR2 YYDKDF (reference sequence). CDR3 protein: CATSRSRETQYF. The CDR3 DNA is TGTGCCACCAGCAGATCCAGGGAGACCCAGTACTTC.

The V call is TRBV2, the J call TRBJ2-5; 11 positions agree with TRBD2. Germline V gene lookup returns CDR1 SNHLY and CDR2 FYNNEI. There are 16 residues in the CDR3. Trimming at V came to 2 bases and at J to 2 bases, leaving 4 bases not matched to a gene. The CDR3 nucleotides read TGTGCCAGCAGTGAATCCCTAGCGGGGGGACAAGAGACCCAGTACTTC. The encoded protein is CASSESLAGGQETQYF.

CDR3 amino acids: CASSVTGDYGYTF. CDR3 DNA sequence: TGCGCCAGCAGCGTAACAGGGGATTATGGCTACACCTTC. The chain combines TRBV4-3 with TRBJ1-2, with TRBD1 matching over 7 bases. J gave up 5 bases and V 5 bases, and 5 bases lay outside the gene matches. This CDR3 comprises 13 residues. Germline V lookup: CDR1 LGHNA, CDR2 YSLEER.

The rearrangement links TRBV25-1 to TRBJ2-7; D is undetermined. This CDR3 spans 12 amino acids. The germline V gene has CDR1 MGHDK and CDR2 SYGVNS. V lost 2 bases to trimming and J lost 2 bases, with 4 bases between them. The CDR3 sequence is CASSEGAYEQYV. The DNA for the CDR3 is TGTGCCAGCAGTGAAGGGGCCTACGAGCAGTACGTC.

The chain is built from TRBV10-3 and TRBJ1-6; 7 bases fit TRBD1. The germline V gene has CDR1 ENHRY and CDR2 SYGVKD. CDR3 length equals 14 residues. The ends lost 6 bases at V and 5 bases at J; junction bases unmatched: 4. CDR3 in DNA: TGTGCCATCAGGGGGGGGACAGATAATTCACCCCTCCACTTT. It translates to CAIRGGTDNSPLHF.

V gene TRBV18 combines with J gene TRBJ2-3; the match to TRBD2 covers 9 bases. The CDR3 totals 13 residues. V was pared by 8 bases and J by 1 base, with 1 base of the junction left unmatched. Germline V gene lookup returns CDR1 KGHSH and CDR2 LQKENI. The chain's CDR3 is CASRLAGTDTQYF. CDR3 DNA: TGTGCCAGCCGACTAGCGGGCACAGATACGCAGTATTTT.

V is TRBV29-1 and J is TRBJ1-2; D is possibly TRBD1 (6 bases). The germline CDR1 and CDR2 sequences are SQVTM and ANQGSEA. Trimming cost V 5 bases and J 7 bases, with 20 bases left between them. CDR3 length: 14 residues. CDR3 loop: CSVNPSTGLSGYTF. The DNA for the CDR3 is TGCAGCGTTAACCCCAGTACAGGGCTTAGTGGCTACACCTTC. Combining the CDR3 with reference TRBV29-1 and TRBJ1-2 gives the whole variable domain SAVISQKPSRDICQRGTSLTIQCQVDSQVTMMFWYRQQPGQSLTLIATANQGSEATYESGFVIDKFPISRPNLTFSTLTVSNMSPEDSSIYLCSVNPSTGLSGYTFGSGTRLTVV.

This clonotype was recorded once. The chain links TRBV29-1 to TRBJ2-3; 7 nucleotides align to TRBD2. The germline V gene has CDR1 SQVTM and CDR2 ANQGSEA. V dropped 7 bases and J dropped 4; count of bases not matched to a gene: 5. CDR3 size: 12 residues. CDR3 sequence (DNA): TGCAGCGCCCTTGGGAGGGCAGATACGCAGTATTTT. It translates to CSALGRADTQYF.

This chain connects TRBV5-1 to TRBJ1-4; the D gene is possibly TRBD1 (5 bases). CDR1 SGHRS and CDR2 YFSETQ come from the germline V gene. This CDR3 spans 15 amino acids. V lost 0 bases to trimming and J lost 2 bases, with 8 bases between them. CDR3 DNA: TGCGCCAGCAGCTTGGCAGGGACCACTAATGAAAAACTGTTTTTT. It codes for CASSLAGTTNEKLFF.

In this sample, this clonotype turned up once. The chain employs TRBV6-5 and TRBJ1-2, with 7 nucleotides matching TRBD1. The V segment lost 4 bases and the J segment 4 bases; nucleotides outside the gene matches: 9. Germline CDR1 reads MNHEY; CDR2 reads SVGAGI. CDR3 length: 15 amino acids. CDR3: CASSSPGQPTYGYTF. As DNA, the CDR3 is TGTGCCAGCAGTTCTCCGGGACAGCCGACCTATGGCTACACCTTC.

CDR3 nucleotides: TGTGCCAGCAGTGAGGACCGGGTCAATCAGCCCCAGCATTTT. It translates to CASSEDRVNQPQHF. The chain recombines TRBV2 with TRBJ1-5; unclear D gene. V was clipped by 3 bases and J by 3 bases, with 9 bases between them. Germline V gene data show CDR1 as SNHLY and CDR2 as FYNNEI. This CDR3 has 14 residues. Looking up the rest from reference TRBV2 and TRBJ1-5 gives the full variable domain: EPEVTQTPSHQVTQMGQEVILRCVPISNHLYFYWYRQILGQKVEFLVSFYNNEISEKSEIFDDQFSVERPDGSNFTLKIRSTKLEDSAMYFCASSEDRVNQPQHFGDGTRLSIL.

Only one count was recorded for this clonotype. The rearrangement joins TRBV28 to TRBJ1-2; D is unclear. The germline V gene has CDR1 MDHEN and CDR2 SYDVKM. The CDR3 spans 15 residues. V lost 4 bases, J lost 0 bases, and 12 bases lay in between. CDR3 sequence (DNA): TGTGCCAGCAGTTCGATGGGCATAGCTAACTATGGCTACACCTTC. It specifies CASSSMGIANYGYTF.

This chain joins TRBV6-5 and TRBJ1-5; a possible D gene is TRBD1 (5 bases). From germline, CDR1 is MNHEY and CDR2 SVGAGI. V lost 6 bases, J lost 6 bases, and 12 bases lay in between. The CDR3 covers 13 residues. Here the CDR3 reads CASSPGRAQPQHF. Here the CDR3 DNA reads TGTGCCAGCAGCCCGGGACGAGCTCAGCCCCAGCATTTT.

The chain uses TRBV18 and TRBJ2-1, with D perhaps given as TRBD1 or TRBD2 (7 bases each). CDR3 length: 15 amino acids. From germline, CDR1 is KGHSH and CDR2 LQKENI. V dropped 3 bases and J dropped 8 bases, with 17 bases sitting between them. This CDR3 is CASSPGGGLVDEQFF. The CDR3 nucleotides read TGTGCCAGCTCACCGGGAGGGGGCTTGGTCGATGAGCAGTTCTTC.

The chain employs TRBV21-1 and TRBJ1-2. TRBV21-1 counts as a pseudogene. The CDR3 contains 15 residues. As DNA, the CDR3 is TGTGCCAGCAGTTTAGGGATAAAGGGTAACTATGGCTACACCTTC. It translates to CASSLGIKGNYGYTF.

The CDR3 sequence is CATSDRDSEGLYGYTF. CDR3 DNA: TGTGCCACCAGTGATCGGGACAGCGAAGGCCTCTATGGCTACACCTTC. This rearrangement joins TRBV24-1 to TRBJ1-2, with 7 bases matching TRBD1. The V gene's germline CDR1 is KGHDR and CDR2 SFDVKD. Unmatched junction bases numbered 10, after V lost 3 bases and J lost 4 bases. The CDR3 is made up of 16 amino acids.

This rearrangement joins TRBV25-1 to TRBJ2-2; D remains unclear. V lost 4 bases and J lost 6, with 9 bases in between. Germline V CDR1 and CDR2: MGHDK, SYGVNS. This CDR3 contains 13 residues. The DNA of the CDR3 is TGTGCCAGCAGTGCCCCGGTCCCCGGGGAGCTGTTTTTT. It is translated as CASSAPVPGELFF.

The rearrangement links TRBV6-2 or TRBV6-3 to TRBJ1-1, with D tentatively TRBD1 (5 bases). This CDR3 is built from 15 residues. Deletions cut 6 bases from V and 4 bases from J, with 18 bases between. The V gene's germline CDR1 is MNHEY and CDR2 SVGEGT. The CDR3 bases are TGTGCCAGCAGACTACTTGGAGCCGGGGGCACTGAAGCTTTCTTT. Translation gives CASRLLGAGGTEAFF.

This chain links TRBV23-1 with TRBJ2-6; tentatively, D is TRBD1 (5 bases). TRBV23-1 is placed among ORFs of uncertain function. V lost 7 bases and J 0 bases, leaving 10 bases between the germline ends. The CDR3 spans 15 residues. CDR3 in DNA: TGCGCCAGCACCCACAGGACCTCTGGGGCCAACGTCCTGACTTTC. Its translation is CASTHRTSGANVLTF.

This sequence joins TRBV9 and TRBJ1-3, with D tentatively TRBD1 (6 bases). V gave up 1 base and J gave up 6 bases, with 8 bases separating them. The CDR3 extends over 13 amino acids. Germline lookup yields CDR1 SGDLS and CDR2 YYNGEE. The CDR3 nucleotides read TGTGCCAGCAGCGTACCAGGGGAAAACACCATATATTTT. As protein: CASSVPGENTIYF.